This passage covers 22 T cell receptor beta chains from one sample sequenced in a study of identical twins. TCRdb analysed the 5' RACE reads with MiXCR anew, one entry per CDR3 protein. Seen here are 1.5 million to 2 million distinct CDR3 sequences, about 32% observed once, and the top ten hold over 0.25%. Specimen: cord blood. The receptors here all came from a newborn girl in good health.

This clonotype has a handful of counts. The genes are TRBV20-1 and TRBJ2-1; possibly TRBD1 for D (7 bases). With 6 bases removed from V and 3 bases from J, the gap between germline ends came to 21 bases. CDR1 is DFQATT, CDR2 SNEGSKA, per germline (reference sequence). The CDR3 runs to 16 residues. The CDR3 protein is CSATSTTGRSYNEQFF. The CDR3 coding sequence is TGCAGTGCCACGAGTACGACAGGGAGGAGCTACAATGAGCAGTTCTTC.

This clonotype has only a few counts. The rearrangement joins TRBV11-2 to TRBJ2-5; a weak D match, TRBD2 (6 bases). Germline CDR1 SGHAT, CDR2 FQNNGV. The CDR3 consists of 15 residues. The V end lost 3 bases, the J end lost 1 base, and 12 bases lay between the germline ends. The CDR3 DNA sequence: TGTGCCAGCAGCTTGGCGGGGAGCATCCAAGAGACCCAGTACTTC. Protein: CASSLAGSIQETQYF.

For this clonotype: This may stem from a read error, because a much larger clone lies one nucleotide away. The rearrangement uses TRBV14 and TRBJ2-5; D is uncertain. The CDR3 is 11 amino acids. V gave up 4 bases and J gave up 11 bases, with 11 bases separating them. CDR1 is SGHDN, CDR2 FVKESK, per germline. CDR3 nucleotides: TGTGCCAGCAGCCCACGGTGTGAGCAGTACTTC. Its protein product is CASSPRCEQYF.

This clonotype occurred many times. The J gene is TRBJ2-2, the V gene TRBV28; no clear D gene. This CDR3 contains 12 residues. Germline V gives CDR1 MDHEN, CDR2 SYDVKM. V lost 4 bases and J lost 4, with 4 bases in between. CDR3 nucleotides: TGTGCCAGCAGTTCAGGCACCGGGGAGCTGTTTTTT. Amino acid sequence: CASSSGTGELFF.

The chain joins TRBV5-6 to TRBJ2-3; TRBD1 is a possible D gene (6 bases). V was pared by 1 base and J by 2 bases, with 14 bases between. This CDR3 has 16 amino acids. Germline V gene sequence: CDR1 SGHDT, CDR2 YYEEEE. The CDR3 sequence is CASSLRGGQYTDTQYF. CDR3 nucleotide sequence: TGTGCCAGCAGCTTGAGGGGCGGACAGTACACAGATACGCAGTATTTT.

This clonotype was picked up a small number of times. The V gene is TRBV27, the J gene TRBJ2-3; a possible D gene is TRBD2 (7 bases). Looked up from germline, CDR1 is MNHEY and CDR2 is SMNVEV (reference sequence). V was cut by 2 bases and J by 4 bases, with 16 bases left in between. The CDR3 has 16 amino acids. Written as DNA, the CDR3 is TGTGCCAGCAGTTTAAGTCGGGGGGCGAAAGCAGATACGCAGTATTTT. It specifies CASSLSRGAKADTQYF.

This clonotype has just a few counts. The chain carries TRBV6-1 and TRBJ1-6, with TRBD1 matching over 8 bases. This CDR3 region has 15 residues. Germline V CDR1 and CDR2: MNHNS, SASEGT. After removal of 5 bases from V and 7 bases from J, the junction contained 7 bases not matched to a gene. The CDR3 coding sequence is TGTGCCAGCAGTACCCGACAGGGGCACAATTCACCCCTCCACTTT. Protein: CASSTRQGHNSPLHF.

The V and J genes are TRBV10-3 and TRBJ2-4; TRBD1 might be the D (6 bases). The J call may be faulty, since TRBJ2-7 better matches the DNA end. The CDR3 totals 14 residues. CDR1 and CDR2 from the germline V gene are ENHRY and SYGVKD. CDR3 bases: TGTGCCATCAGTGTGGGACAAGGCGTGTACGAGCAGTACTTC. Protein sequence: CAISVGQGVYEQYF.

There are a few counts of this clonotype. V is TRBV20-1 and J is TRBJ2-1; 12 nucleotides line up with TRBD2. The V and J ends lost 5 bases and 6 bases, in that order; junction bases with no gene match: 8. The CDR3 runs 15 residues. The germline V gene has CDR1 DFQATT and CDR2 SNEGSKA (reference sequence). DNA of the CDR3: TGCAGTGCTTCCCCGACTAGCGGGAGACTCAATGAGCAGTTCTTC. This codes for CSASPTSGRLNEQFF.

CDR3 sequence: CASSLLDRRQETQYF. The DNA for the CDR3 is TGTGCCAGCAGCTTATTGGACAGGAGGCAAGAGACCCAGTACTTC. The chain links TRBV7-2 to TRBJ2-5; 7 bases match TRBD1. Germline values: CDR1 SGHTA, CDR2 FQGNSA. Germline trimming cut 2 bases from V and 2 bases from J; bases unmatched to any gene: 5. The CDR3 has 15 amino acids.

This chain uses TRBV21-1 with TRBJ2-4; the D call in the table, TRBD1, was not verified against the DNA. TRBV21-1 is a listed pseudogene. The CDR3 length is 15 residues. In DNA form, the CDR3 reads TGTGCCAGCATCTTAGGGCGGGGGACCAAAAACATTCAGTACTTC. Translated: CASILGRGTKNIQYF.

The chain joins TRBV19 to TRBJ2-1, with 12 bases matching TRBD2. The trim removed 6 bases at V and 10 bases at J, leaving 10 bases unmatched. Germline CDR1 and CDR2: LNHDA and SQIVND (reference sequence). The CDR3 covers 15 residues. The CDR3 nucleotides read TGTGCCAGTAGACAACTAGCGGGGGGAAAATGGGAGCAGTTCTTC. Translation: CASRQLAGGKWEQFF.

This clonotype came up a few times. The chain couples TRBV27 to TRBJ1-5; D is ambiguous. Germline V gene sequence: CDR1 MNHEY, CDR2 SMNVEV (reference sequence). The CDR3 runs 13 residues. The V end was cut by 2 bases, the J end by 7 bases, with 9 bases between. CDR3 nucleotide sequence: TGTGCCAGCAGTTTAAGGCCGGGCCAGCCCCAGCATTTT. Protein sequence: CASSLRPGQPQHF.

This clonotype has a handful of counts. The rearrangement uses TRBV12-3 or TRBV12-4 and TRBJ1-5; D is uncertain. The CDR3 length is 14 residues. Trimming took off 3 bases at V and 3 bases at J, with 9 bases between the two ends. The CDR3 spells CASSLWQDNQPQHF. The CDR3 bases are TGTGCCAGCAGTTTGTGGCAGGACAATCAGCCCCAGCATTTT.

This clonotype turned up a few times. This chain connects TRBV7-2 to TRBJ2-1; the D gene is possibly TRBD2 (5 bases). The CDR3 consists of 13 residues. V lost 8 bases to trimming and J lost 7 bases, with 15 bases between them. Germline CDR1 reads SGHTA; CDR2 reads FQGNSA. The CDR3 nucleotides read TGTGCCAGCTTAACTAGGAGTAGGAATGAGCAGTTCTTC. Its protein product is CASLTRSRNEQFF.

This clonotype has a handful of counts. The chain uses TRBV4-2 and TRBJ2-7; TRBD2 might be the D (5 bases). Germline CDR1 LGHNA, CDR2 YNFKEQ. Between the trimmed V and J ends, which lost 4 bases and 1 base, there was a span of 11 bases. The CDR3 totals 14 residues. CDR3 nucleotide sequence: TGTGCCAGCAGCCGGGGAGCGGTATCCTACGAGCAGTACTTC. Its translation: CASSRGAVSYEQYF.

The V and J genes are TRBV29-1 and TRBJ2-3; the D gene is possibly TRBD2 (7 bases). The CDR3 is 14 amino acids. The germline V and J ends were trimmed by 7 bases and 2 bases, with 16 bases remaining between them. The germline V gene encodes CDR1 SQVTM and CDR2 ANQGSEA. The CDR3 is CSAERGGATDTQYF. DNA for the CDR3: TGCAGCGCCGAGAGGGGGGGAGCCACAGATACGCAGTATTTT.

This clonotype was recorded only once. The chain couples TRBV7-2 to TRBJ2-1; TRBD1 matches at 10 bases. After removal of 3 bases from V and 13 bases from J, the junction contained 15 bases not matched to a gene. CDR1 and CDR2 (germline): SGHTA, FQGNSA. The CDR3 length is 16 residues. DNA of the CDR3: TGTGCCAGCAGCTTGCAGACAGGGGGCGGTAAAAACATTCAGTTCTTC. It encodes CASSLQTGGGKNIQFF.

The rearrangement links TRBV30 to TRBJ2-1; D not resolved. CDR3 length equals 13 residues. V lost 0 bases to trimming and J lost 12 bases, with 15 bases between them. Germline V lookup: CDR1 GTSNPN, CDR2 SVGIG (reference sequence). The CDR3 DNA is TGTGCCTGGAGTGTACTTGAGTCTGGGTCGCAGTTCTTC. This codes for CAWSVLESGSQFF. Together with reference TRBV30 and TRBJ2-1, the CDR3 gives the full variable domain: SQTIHQWPATLVQPVGSPLSLECTVEGTSNPNLYWYRQAAGRGLQLLFYSVGIGQISSEVPQNLSASRPQDRQFILSSKKLLLSDSGFYLCAWSVLESGSQFFGPGTRLTVL.

The chain has TRBV7-2 and TRBJ2-7; 8 bases are shared with TRBD2. The CDR3 extends over 16 amino acids. CDR1 is SGHTA, CDR2 FQGNSA, per germline. V lost 5 bases to trimming and J lost 3 bases; unmatched junction nucleotides: 12. The CDR3 coding sequence is TGTGCCAGCAGCCGCGACCCACCGGGAGGGCACTACGAGCAGTACTTC. Encoded protein: CASSRDPPGGHYEQYF.

V gene TRBV12-3 or TRBV12-4 combines with J gene TRBJ1-2, with D hard to call. Trimming stripped 5 bases from V and 3 bases from J, with 10 bases between. The CDR3 extends over 13 amino acids. The CDR3 DNA reads TGTGCCAGCAGTGACAAGAGGGACTATGGCTACACCTTC. Translation: CASSDKRDYGYTF.

This clonotype was seen more than once but under ten times. The chain links TRBV4-2 to TRBJ2-5, with 7 bases aligning to TRBD2. The CDR3 has 14 residues. The V gene's germline CDR1 is LGHNA and CDR2 YNFKEQ. Trimming took 4 bases from V and 13 from J; bases not matched to a gene: 15. CDR3 residues: CASSRNSGRVEWYF. The CDR3 DNA sequence: TGTGCCAGCAGCCGGAATAGCGGGCGGGTCGAATGGTACTTC.